The TCR beta chain under discussion was sequenced for a study of blood T cell repertoires in COVID-19. Whole-study context: Acute and convalescent COVID-19 samples came from the United States, Italy and Spain. PBMCs, B-cell-depleted T cells, or T cells provided the cDNA or gDNA that made up the material.

Authors' analysis steps: Reference gene primer amplification gave nucleated cell count estimates. The protocol was immunoSEQ multiplex PCR, while the TCRdb copy is restricted to in-frame clones and leaves out a portion. Clonal size and the V and J genes are those of that table, whereas D and trimming came from the DNA. The table has about 120,000 clones, 87% seen once; the top ten hold about 2.1%. CDR3 length: 12 amino acids. Trimming shortened V by 5 bases and J by 5 bases, and 9 bases separated the two germline ends. CDR1 and CDR2 from the germline V gene are SGHVS and FQNEAQ. The chain links TRBV7-8 to TRBJ1-2; TRBD1 is a possible D gene (5 bases). This TCR came from a woman in her 50s with acute or convalescent COVID-19. The sequencing sample was made of peripheral blood. CDR3 nucleotides: TGTGCCAGCAGCACACAGGATTATGGCTACACCTTC. Its protein product is CASSTQDYGYTF. Full variable domain (missing parts from reference TRBV7-8 and TRBJ1-2): GAGVSQSPRYKVAKRGQDVALRCDPISGHVSLFWYQQALGQGPEFLTYFQNEAQLDKSGLPSDRFFAERPEGSVSTLKIQRTQQEDSAVYLCASSTQDYGYTFGSGTRLTVV.